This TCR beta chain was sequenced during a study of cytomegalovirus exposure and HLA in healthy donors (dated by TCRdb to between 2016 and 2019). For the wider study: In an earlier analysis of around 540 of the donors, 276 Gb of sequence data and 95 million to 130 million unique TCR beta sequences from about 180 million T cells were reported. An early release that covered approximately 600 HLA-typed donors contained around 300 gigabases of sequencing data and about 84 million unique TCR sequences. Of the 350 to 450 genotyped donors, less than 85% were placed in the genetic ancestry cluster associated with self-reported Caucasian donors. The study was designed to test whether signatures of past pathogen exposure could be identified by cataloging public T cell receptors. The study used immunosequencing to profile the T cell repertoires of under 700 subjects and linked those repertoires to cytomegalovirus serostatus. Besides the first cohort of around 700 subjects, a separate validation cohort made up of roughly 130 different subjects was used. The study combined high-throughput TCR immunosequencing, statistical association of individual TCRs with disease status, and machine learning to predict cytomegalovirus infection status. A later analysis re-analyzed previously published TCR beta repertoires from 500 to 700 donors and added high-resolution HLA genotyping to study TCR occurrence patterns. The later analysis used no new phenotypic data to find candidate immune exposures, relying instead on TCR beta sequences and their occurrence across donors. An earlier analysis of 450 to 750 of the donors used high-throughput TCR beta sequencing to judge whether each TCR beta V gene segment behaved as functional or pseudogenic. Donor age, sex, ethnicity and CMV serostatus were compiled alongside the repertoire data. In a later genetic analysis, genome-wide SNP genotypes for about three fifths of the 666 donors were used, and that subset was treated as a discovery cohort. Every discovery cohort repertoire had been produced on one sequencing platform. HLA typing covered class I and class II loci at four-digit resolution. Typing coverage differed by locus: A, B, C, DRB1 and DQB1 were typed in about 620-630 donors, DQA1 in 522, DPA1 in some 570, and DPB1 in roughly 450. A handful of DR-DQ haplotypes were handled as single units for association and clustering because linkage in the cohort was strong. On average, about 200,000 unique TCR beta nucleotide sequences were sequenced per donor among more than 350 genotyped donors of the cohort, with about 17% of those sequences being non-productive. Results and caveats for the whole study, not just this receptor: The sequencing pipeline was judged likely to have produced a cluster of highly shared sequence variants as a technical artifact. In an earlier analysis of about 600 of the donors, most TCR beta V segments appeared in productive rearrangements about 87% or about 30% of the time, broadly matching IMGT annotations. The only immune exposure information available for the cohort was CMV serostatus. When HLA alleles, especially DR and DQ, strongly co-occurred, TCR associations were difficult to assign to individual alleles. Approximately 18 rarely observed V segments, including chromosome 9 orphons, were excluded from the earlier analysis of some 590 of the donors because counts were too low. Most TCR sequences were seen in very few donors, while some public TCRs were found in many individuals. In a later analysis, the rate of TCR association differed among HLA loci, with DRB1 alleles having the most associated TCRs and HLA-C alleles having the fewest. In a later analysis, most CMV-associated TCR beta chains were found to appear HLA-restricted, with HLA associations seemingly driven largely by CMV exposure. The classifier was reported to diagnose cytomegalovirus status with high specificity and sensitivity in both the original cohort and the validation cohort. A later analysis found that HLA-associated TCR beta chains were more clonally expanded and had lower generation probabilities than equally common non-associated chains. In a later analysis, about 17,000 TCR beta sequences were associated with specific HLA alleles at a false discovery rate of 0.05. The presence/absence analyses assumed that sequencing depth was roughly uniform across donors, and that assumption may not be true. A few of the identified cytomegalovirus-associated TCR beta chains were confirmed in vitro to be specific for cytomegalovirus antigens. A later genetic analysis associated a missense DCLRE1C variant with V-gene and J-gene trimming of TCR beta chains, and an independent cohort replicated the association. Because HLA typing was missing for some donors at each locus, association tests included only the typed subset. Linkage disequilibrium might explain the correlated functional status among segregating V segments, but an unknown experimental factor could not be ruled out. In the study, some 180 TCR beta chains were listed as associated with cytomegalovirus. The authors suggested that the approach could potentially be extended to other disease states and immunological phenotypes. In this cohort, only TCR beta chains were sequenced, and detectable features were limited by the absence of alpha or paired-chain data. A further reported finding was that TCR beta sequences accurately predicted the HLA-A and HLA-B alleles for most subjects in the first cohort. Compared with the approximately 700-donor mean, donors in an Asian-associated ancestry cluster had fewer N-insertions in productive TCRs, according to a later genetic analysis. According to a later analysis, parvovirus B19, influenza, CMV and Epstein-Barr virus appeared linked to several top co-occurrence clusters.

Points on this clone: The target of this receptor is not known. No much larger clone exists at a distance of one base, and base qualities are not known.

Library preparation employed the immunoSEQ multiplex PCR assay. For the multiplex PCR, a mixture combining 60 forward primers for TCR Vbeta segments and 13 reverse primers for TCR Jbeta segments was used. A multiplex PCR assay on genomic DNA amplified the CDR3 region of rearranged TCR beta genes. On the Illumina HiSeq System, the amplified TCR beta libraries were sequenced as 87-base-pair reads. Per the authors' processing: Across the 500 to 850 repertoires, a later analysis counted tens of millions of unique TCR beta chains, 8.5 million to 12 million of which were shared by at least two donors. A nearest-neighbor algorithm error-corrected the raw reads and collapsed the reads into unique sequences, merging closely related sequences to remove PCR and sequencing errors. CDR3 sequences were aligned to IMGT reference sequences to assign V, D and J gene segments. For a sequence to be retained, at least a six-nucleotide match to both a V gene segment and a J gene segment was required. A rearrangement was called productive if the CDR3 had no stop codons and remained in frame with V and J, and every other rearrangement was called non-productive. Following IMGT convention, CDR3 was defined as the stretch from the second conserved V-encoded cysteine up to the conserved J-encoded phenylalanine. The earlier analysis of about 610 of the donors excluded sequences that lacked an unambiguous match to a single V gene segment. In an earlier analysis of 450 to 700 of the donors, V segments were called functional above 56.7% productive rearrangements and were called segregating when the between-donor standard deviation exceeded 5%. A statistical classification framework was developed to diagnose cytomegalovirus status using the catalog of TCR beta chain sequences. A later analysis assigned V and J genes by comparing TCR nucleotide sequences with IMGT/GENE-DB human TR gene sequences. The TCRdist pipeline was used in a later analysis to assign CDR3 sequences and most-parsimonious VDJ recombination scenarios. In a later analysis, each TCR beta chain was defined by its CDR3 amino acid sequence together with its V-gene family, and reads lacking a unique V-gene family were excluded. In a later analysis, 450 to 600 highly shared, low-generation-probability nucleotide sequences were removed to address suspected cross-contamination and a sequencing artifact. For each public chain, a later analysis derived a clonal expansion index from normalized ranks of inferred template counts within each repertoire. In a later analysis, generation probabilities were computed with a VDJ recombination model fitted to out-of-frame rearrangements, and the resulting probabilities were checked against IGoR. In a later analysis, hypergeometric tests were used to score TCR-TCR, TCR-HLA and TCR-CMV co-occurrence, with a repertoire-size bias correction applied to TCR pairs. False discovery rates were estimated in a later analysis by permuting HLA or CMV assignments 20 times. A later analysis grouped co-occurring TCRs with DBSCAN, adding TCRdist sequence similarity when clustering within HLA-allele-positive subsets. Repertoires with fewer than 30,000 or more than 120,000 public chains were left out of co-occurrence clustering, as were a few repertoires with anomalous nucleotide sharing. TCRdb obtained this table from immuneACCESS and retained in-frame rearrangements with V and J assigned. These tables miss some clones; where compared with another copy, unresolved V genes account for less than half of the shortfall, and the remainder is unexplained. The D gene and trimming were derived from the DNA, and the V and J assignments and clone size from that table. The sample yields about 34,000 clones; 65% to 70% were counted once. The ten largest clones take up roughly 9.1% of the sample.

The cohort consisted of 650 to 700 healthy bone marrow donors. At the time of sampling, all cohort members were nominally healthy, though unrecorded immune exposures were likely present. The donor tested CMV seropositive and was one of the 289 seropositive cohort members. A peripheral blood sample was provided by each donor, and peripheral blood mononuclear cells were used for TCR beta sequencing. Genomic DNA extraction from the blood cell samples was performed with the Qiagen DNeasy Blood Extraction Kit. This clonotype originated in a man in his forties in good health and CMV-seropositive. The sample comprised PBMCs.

For the CDR3, the sequence is CASSRGQGQETQYF. The bases are TGTGCCAGCAGCCGCGGACAGGGTCAAGAGACCCAGTACTTC. The chain is encoded by TRBV6-6 joined to TRBJ2-5, with TRBD1 matching 8 junction bases. Unmatched junction bases come to 5, with V trimmed by 6 bases and J by 2 bases. Sequences MNHNY (CDR1) and SVGAGI (CDR2) are obtained from the germline V gene (reference sequence). There are 14 amino acids in the CDR3, from cysteine to phenylalanine inclusive. Only the CDR3 portion is preserved as DNA: 42 bases, with reading frame beginning at the first base.